This is a list of T cell receptor beta chains from one sample in a study of T cell repertoires in cytomegalovirus infection. These TCRs are of unknown antigen specificity. In TCRdb, the reads were re-called with MiXCR into one record per CDR3 protein. There are about a million distinct CDR3 sequences in the sample; less than 40% occur only once, and more than 12% lies in the top ten. This material consisted of cultured CD8+ T cells from PBMCs, taken from culture after CMV antigen stimulation. The receptors shown here come from a human donor in good health (CMV status not recorded). Some clones in this sample may be carry-over from other donors' samples. The CDR3 runs from the conserved cysteine through the conserved F or W. A D gene is named only where the DNA matches it firmly. Size is stated for part of the rows, as once, few or many counts, or as a class when the clone is expanded.

V gene	D gene	clone size	J gene	CDR3 DNA	CDR3 protein
TRBV12-3/TRBV12-4	TRBD1	few	TRBJ2-1	TGTGCCAGCAGTGACCGCTCAGGGGGCAATGAGCAGTTCTTC	CASSDRSGGNEQFF
TRBV9	.	few	TRBJ2-3	TGTGCCAGCAGCGGCGGTACCCCGGATACGCAGTATTTT	CASSGGTPDTQYF
TRBV25-1	.	.	TRBJ1-2	TGTGCCAGCAGTGAAAGGGGCGGGGGGCGAACCTTCGGCTACACCTTC	CASSERGGGRTFGYTF
TRBV10-3	.	.	TRBJ2-3	TGTGCCATCAACGGAGGGGACTTAGTCACAGATACGCAGTATTTT	CAINGGDLVTDTQYF
TRBV6-6	TRBD1	many	TRBJ1-1	TGTGCCAGCAGTTACTCGTCCCAGGGGGCTTCTGAAGCTTTCTTT	CASSYSSQGASEAFF
TRBV7-2	TRBD1	many	TRBJ1-3	TGTGCCAGCAGCCTTGACAGGGGCACTGGAAACACCATATATTTT	CASSLDRGTGNTIYF
TRBV24-1	TRBD2	few	TRBJ2-3	TGTGCCACCAGTGATTTCCGGCGGGGGTACACAGATACGCAGTATTTT	CATSDFRRGYTDTQYF
TRBV19	.	few	TRBJ1-4	TGTGCCAGTACCACCGTACACAGCCGTAATGAAAAACTGTTTTTT	CASTTVHSRNEKLFF
TRBV7-9	.	.	TRBJ2-2	TGTGCCAGCAGCTCCAGATTTAAGAGGGGGGTCACCGGGGAGCTGTTTTTT	CASSSRFKRGVTGELFF
TRBV4-3	.	.	TRBJ2-2	TGCGCCAGCAGCCAAACAAAAATACAGGGTACCGGGGAGCTGTTTTTT	CASSQTKIQGTGELFF
TRBV10-3	TRBD2	.	TRBJ2-1	TGTGCCATCAGTGGCTCTAGCGGGGGGACCTACAATGAGCAGTTCTTC	CAISGSSGGTYNEQFF